The 10 T cell receptor beta chains listed next were all sequenced from one sample in a study of quantifying T cell responses using KT2 cells. Across the whole study: TCR alpha and beta constant-region primers primed reverse transcription of RNA.

A single-stranded UMI oligo with SP2 sequence was ligated to cDNA 3' ends. An equimolar mix of RC1.1 and RC1.2 primed the beta chain across TRBC1 and TRBC2. Via MiXCR, TCRdb re-called the UMI-ligation and nested PCR reads, giving one row per CDR3 protein. The data show 40,000 to 50,000 distinct CDR3 sequences, approximately 15% seen once. Sequenced input: PBMCs spiked with cells of the T cell clone KT2. The receptors originated from a human donor.

This clonotype is medium-sized (0.01 to 0.1%). The CDR3 here is CASSGYRENTGELFF. The DNA for the CDR3 is TGTGCCAGCAGCGGATACAGGGAGAACACCGGGGAGCTGTTTTTT. V gene TRBV11-3 combines with J gene TRBJ2-2, with D perhaps TRBD1 (6 bases). The CDR3 is 15 residues long. Trimming took off 5 bases at V and 1 base at J, with 11 bases between the two ends. The germline V gene encodes CDR1 SGHNT and CDR2 YENEEA.

This clonotype was detected a few times. The V gene is TRBV20-1, the J gene TRBJ2-5; D ambiguous. CDR1 is DFQATT, CDR2 SNEGSKA, per germline (reference sequence). V lost 3 bases to trimming and J lost 1 base, with 9 bases between them. The CDR3 runs 13 residues. CDR3 amino acids: CSASASAQETQYF. CDR3 bases: TGCAGTGCTAGTGCGTCAGCCCAAGAGACCCAGTACTTC.

This clonotype was observed at least ten times. The chain recombines TRBV15 with TRBJ2-1; TRBD2 aligns across 8 bases. Germline CDR1 LNHNV, CDR2 YYDKDF (reference sequence). The ends lost 0 bases at V and 15 bases at J; junction bases unmatched: 10. The CDR3 is 14 amino acids. DNA of the CDR3: TGTGCCACCAGCAGAGAGGTTTCTGGGACTAGTGTGTTCTTC. This translates into CATSREVSGTSVFF. Complete variable domain (other parts from reference TRBV15 and TRBJ2-1): DAMVIQNPRYQVTQFGKPVTLSCSQTLNHNVMYWYQQKSSQAPKLLFHYYDKDFNNEADTPDNFQSRRPNTSFCFLDIRSPGLGDTAMYLCATSREVSGTSVFFGPGTRLTVL.

The chain joins TRBV3-1 to TRBJ1-2, with 7 bases aligning to TRBD1. Germline V lookup: CDR1 LGHDT, CDR2 YNNKEL (reference sequence). Trimming removed 4 bases from V and 6 bases from J; junction bases left unmatched: 8. There are 14 residues in the CDR3. The chain's CDR3 is CASSPGTVGNGYTF. In DNA form, the CDR3 reads TGTGCCAGCAGCCCAGGGACAGTCGGAAATGGCTACACCTTC.

The V call is TRBV29-1, the J call TRBJ2-1, with TRBD2 matching 10 bases. V lost 8 bases and J lost 10; bases outside the gene matches: 20. Germline CDR1 is SQVTM and CDR2 is ANQGSEA. CDR3 length: 16 residues. The CDR3, as DNA: TGCAGCAACCCCCTAGCGGGAGCCAGATCACCGAAGGAGCAGTTCTTC. This codes for CSNPLAGARSPKEQFF.

V is TRBV4-1 and J is TRBJ2-1; TRBD2 matches 15 bases. The V gene end was trimmed by 4 bases and the J gene end by 4 bases; junction bases not matched to a gene: 5. The CDR3 is made up of 17 amino acids. CDR1 MGHRA and CDR2 YSYEKL come from the germline V gene. The CDR3 DNA is TGCGCCAGCAGCCGGCAAGGGACTAGCGGGAGGTACAATGAGCAGTTCTTC. Its protein is CASSRQGTSGRYNEQFF.

There are a few counts of this clonotype. In DNA, the CDR3 is TGTGCCAGCAGTTTAGAGTGGGCTGCGAGGGAGACCCAGTACTTC. It yields the protein CASSLEWAARETQYF. The chain couples TRBV28 to TRBJ2-5; D gene unclear. The ends were cut back, 2 bases at V and 5 bases at J, with 15 bases in the middle. CDR1 MDHEN and CDR2 SYDVKM come from the germline V gene. This CDR3 has 15 amino acids.

This clonotype has just a few counts. The J gene is TRBJ1-5, the V gene TRBV5-6, with unresolved D. CDR1 is SGHDT and CDR2 is YYEEEE in the germline V gene. The CDR3 runs to 17 residues. V dropped 0 bases and J dropped 1 base, with 14 bases sitting between them. The CDR3 DNA follows: TGTGCCAGCAGCTTGGGAAGTGCCAGGCCGAGCAATCAGCCCCAGCATTTT. It specifies CASSLGSARPSNQPQHF.

This clonotype was detected a few times. The V and J genes are TRBV5-1 and TRBJ1-1; no firm D call. The CDR3 is 14 residues long. V lost 4 bases and J lost 1, with 11 bases in between. CDR1 SGHRS and CDR2 YFSETQ come from the germline V gene. The CDR3 bases are TGCGCCAGCAGCGCACGGACGGAGAACACTGAAGCTTTCTTT. Residues: CASSARTENTEAFF.

This clonotype came up a few times. The V and J genes are TRBV18 and TRBJ2-3; 13 positions match TRBD2. The germline V gene has CDR1 KGHSH and CDR2 LQKENI. This CDR3 is 15 amino acids long. After removal of 6 bases from V and 3 bases from J, the junction contained 3 bases not matched to a gene. The CDR3: CASSGLAGETDTQYF. CDR3 DNA sequence: TGTGCCAGCTCCGGACTAGCGGGAGAAACAGATACGCAGTATTTT.